The rows below give T cell receptor beta chains drawn from one sample of a study of blood T cell repertoires in COVID-19. Sequencing used immunoSEQ multiplex PCR; TCRdb keeps in-frame clones, though not all of them. The data hold fewer than 350,000 clones, with approximately 87% observed a single time. The sequencing input was peripheral blood. These receptors all stem from a woman aged 25 to 39 with COVID-19, enrolled during active disease. CDR3s include the opening cysteine and the closing phenylalanine or tryptophan. The order of the fields is clone size, V gene, J gene, D gene, CDR3 DNA, CDR3 protein. The D gene is left open where the match is weak. Size tells how often a clone was seen (once, few, many) or the class of an expanded clone, and some rows leave it out.

>NA|TRBV7-9|TRBJ2-7|NA
TGTGCCAGCAGCTTAGGGGCGTACGAGCAGTACTTC
CASSLGAYEQYF
>NA|TRBV4-1|TRBJ2-1|NA
TGCGCCAGCAGCCTCAGTGGGGGAGGCGATGAGCAGTTCTTC
CASSLSGGGDEQFF
>NA|TRBV6-5|TRBJ1-2|NA
TGTGCCAGCAGCCCCGACATACCCTATGGCTACACCTTC
CASSPDIPYGYTF
>NA|TRBV9|TRBJ1-4|TRBD1
TGTGCCAGCAGCGTAGATCAGGGGGGTGAAAAACTGTTTTTT
CASSVDQGGEKLFF
>NA|TRBV30|TRBJ1-5|NA
TGTGCCTGGAGTGGGTATCAGGGTAACCAGCCCCAGCATTTT
CAWSGYQGNQPQHF
>NA|TRBV6-6|TRBJ1-2|NA
TGTGCCAGCAGCCCGGACTGGGGCTACACCTTC
CASSPDWGYTF
>once|TRBV28|TRBJ1-1|NA
TGTGCCAGCAGTTCGAGGGGGGCTTTCTTT
CASSSRGAFF
>few|TRBV9|TRBJ1-6|TRBD1
TGTGCCAGCAAGGAGGGGGCGAGCCCCGGTTTGCCCCTCCACTTT
CASKEGASPGLPLHF
>NA|TRBV15|TRBJ1-1|NA
TGTGCCACCAGCAGAGATATTCGGAGAACTGAAGCTTTCTTT
CATSRDIRRTEAFF
>NA|TRBV19|TRBJ1-1|NA
TGTGCCAGTAGTATTGTCAGGGGACAGAACACTGAAGCTTTCTTT
CASSIVRGQNTEAFF
>NA|TRBV18|TRBJ2-6|NA
TGTGCCAGCTCAATTCTCGACAGTTCCTCTGGGGCCAACGTCCTGACTTTC
CASSILDSSSGANVLTF
>NA|TRBV7-2|TRBJ1-1|TRBD1
TGTGCCAGCAGCCTTCCAGGGGGCGCGGGAACTGAAGCTTTCTTT
CASSLPGGAGTEAFF
>NA|TRBV12-5|TRBJ2-3|NA
TGTGCTAGTGGTTTGGCCCGGGACATAAGCACAGATACGCAGTATTTT
CASGLARDISTDTQYF
>once|TRBV6-5|TRBJ2-2|NA
TGTGCCAGCAGGGGGCTCTCAAACACCGGGGAGCTGTTTTTT
CASRGLSNTGELFF
>NA|TRBV2|TRBJ1-5|TRBD1
TGTGCCAGCAGTTTACAGGGGGACAATCAGCCCCAGCATTTT
CASSLQGDNQPQHF
>few|TRBV2|TRBJ2-7|TRBD1
TGTGCCAGCAGTGGGGGACAGGGGCCGATCTACGAGCAGTACTTC
CASSGGQGPIYEQYF
>NA|TRBV6-5|TRBJ1-4|TRBD1
TGTGCCAGCAGCTTGGACAGGGTGGATGAAAAACTGTTTTTT
CASSLDRVDEKLFF
>NA|TRBV27|TRBJ1-5|TRBD1
TGTGCCAGCAGTCGTTCGACAGGGGATATCAGGCCCCAGCATTTT
CASSRSTGDIRPQHF
>NA|TRBV27|TRBJ2-1|TRBD2
TGTGCCAGCAGTTTAGGGGGGGTACCCTACAATGAGCAGTTCTTC
CASSLGGVPYNEQFF
>NA|TRBV3-1/TRBV3-2|TRBJ2-3|TRBD2
TGTGCCAGCAGCCCCCTAGCGGGGGGGCCGGGAGATACGCAGTATTTT
CASSPLAGGPGDTQYF
>NA|TRBV6-2/TRBV6-3|TRBJ2-7|NA
TGTGCCAGCAGTTACCCAAATTACGAGCAGTACTTC
CASSYPNYEQYF
>NA|TRBV5-4|TRBJ2-1|TRBD1
TGTGCCAGCAGCTTGACCGGGACAGGGATAAATGAGCAGTTCTTC
CASSLTGTGINEQFF
>NA|TRBV19|TRBJ2-7|NA
TGTGCCAGTAGTTCCTTAGACAGGCCCGGCGAGCAGTACTTC
CASSSLDRPGEQYF
>NA|TRBV4-2|TRBJ1-4|NA
TGTGCCAGCAGCCACCCCCGGGGGGACCGCCGAAAACCAACTAATGAAAAACTGTTTTTT
CASSHPRGDRRKPTNEKLFF
>NA|TRBV28|TRBJ1-6|TRBD1
TGTGCCAGCAGCACGGACAGGGTTAATTCACCCCTCCACTTT
CASSTDRVNSPLHF
>once|TRBV5-1|TRBJ1-2|TRBD1
TGCGCCAGCAGCTTGATGAACAGGGGGATCTATGGCTACACCTTC
CASSLMNRGIYGYTF
>few|TRBV6-1|TRBJ1-3|TRBD1
TGTGCCAGCAGTGAGTTGACAGGGAGGTCTGGAAACACCATATATTTT
CASSELTGRSGNTIYF
>NA|TRBV10-1|TRBJ2-5|TRBD2
TGCGCCAGCAGTGAAGGCGAGCGGGGGGACCAAGAGACCCAGTACTTC
CASSEGERGDQETQYF
>many|TRBV9|TRBJ1-4|NA
TGTGCCAGCAGCCCCGGTGGGAGGGGAGACCTTGATGGGGAACTGTTTTTT
CASSPGGRGDLDGELFF
>NA|TRBV10-3|TRBJ2-7|NA
TGTGCCATCAGTGCACTTACAGGGATGGCACCCCTTCGCGAGCAGTACTTC
CAISALTGMAPLREQYF
>NA|TRBV5-1|TRBJ2-7|NA
TGCGCCAGCACCTACGACAGTCTCTCCTACGAGCAGTACTTC
CASTYDSLSYEQYF
>NA|TRBV2|TRBJ1-2|NA
TGTGCCAGCAGTGCCGGACAGCAATTGATCTATGGCTACACCTTC
CASSAGQQLIYGYTF
>once|TRBV25-1|TRBJ1-4|TRBD1
TGTGCCAGCAGTGAATACGGGACAGGGCTTGACGAAAAACTGTTTTTT
CASSEYGTGLDEKLFF
>NA|TRBV24-1|TRBJ1-2|NA
TGTGCCACCAGTGACACCTGGACTGGGGGGGGCTACACCTTC
CATSDTWTGGGYTF
>NA|TRBV7-8|TRBJ1-5|NA
TGTGCCAGCAGCTTCGGTGCGGGGACGAGCAATCAGCCCCAGCATTTT
CASSFGAGTSNQPQHF
>NA|TRBV27|TRBJ1-2|NA
TGTGCCAGCCGGCCACAGGGCGGAAATGGCTACACCTTC
CASRPQGGNGYTF
>NA|TRBV9|TRBJ1-6|NA
TGTGCCAGCAGCGTAGCTGAGGATTTTACCCTCCACTTT
CASSVAEDFTLHF
>NA|TRBV3-1/TRBV3-2|TRBJ2-1|TRBD2
TGTGCCAGCAGCCCTACGGAGCGGGGGCTTCTCTCCTACAATGAGCAGTTCTTC
CASSPTERGLLSYNEQFF
>few|TRBV3-1/TRBV3-2|TRBJ1-6|NA
TGTGCCAGCAGCCAAGGAGCAGAGAACGGGCCCCTCCACTTT
CASSQGAENGPLHF
>NA|TRBV12-3/TRBV12-4|TRBJ1-2|NA
TGTGCCATCAGACCGCGGGGGGCTGCTGGCTACACCTTC
CAIRPRGAAGYTF
>few|TRBV6-4|TRBJ2-2|NA
TGTGCCAGCGCCCAGACGAACACCGGGGAGCTGTTTTTT
CASAQTNTGELFF
>NA|TRBV27|TRBJ1-5|TRBD1
TGTGCCAGCAGGGATACAGGGGTCAACCAGCCCCAGCATTTT
CASRDTGVNQPQHF
>NA|TRBV4-1|TRBJ2-7|NA
TGCGCCAGCAGCTCCAAGTCGACAGACCGTTACTACGAGCAGTACTTC
CASSSKSTDRYYEQYF
>NA|TRBV5-8|TRBJ2-1|NA
TGTGCCAGCACTTTACCCCACGGCTACAATGAGCAGTTCTTC
CASTLPHGYNEQFF
>NA|TRBV7-9|TRBJ2-1|NA
TGTGCCAGCAGCTTAACCCGGAGGAGTTACAATGAGCAGTTCTTC
CASSLTRRSYNEQFF
>NA|TRBV6-5|TRBJ1-4|NA
TGTGCCAGCCCGGGTCCTCGGCGTGGACTGTTTTTT
CASPGPRRGLFF
>NA|TRBV11-2|TRBJ1-1|NA
TGTGCCAGCAGCTTTGACAGTGCCACTGAAGCTTTCTTT
CASSFDSATEAFF
>NA|TRBV30|TRBJ1-5|TRBD1
TGTGCCTGGGACAGGGGGCAAAATCAGCCCCAGCATTTT
CAWDRGQNQPQHF
>NA|TRBV29-1|TRBJ2-3|TRBD1
TGCAGCGTTGGGACAGGGATTGTGGGTACGCAGTATTTT
CSVGTGIVGTQYF
>NA|TRBV2|TRBJ2-3|NA
TGTGCCAGCAATCCTGACAAGACAGATACGCAGTATTTT
CASNPDKTDTQYF
>NA|TRBV6-2/TRBV6-3|TRBJ1-2|NA
TGTGCCAGCAGCCTTCGACAGGAATCCTTCTATGGCTACACCTTC
CASSLRQESFYGYTF
>NA|TRBV11-2|TRBJ1-1|NA
TGTGCCAGCGGAGGGGCCCAGTTTAGTGAAGCTTTCTTT
CASGGAQFSEAFF
>NA|TRBV3-1/TRBV3-2|TRBJ2-7|TRBD1
TGTGCCAGCAGCCAAATGACAGGGGTAGGCTCCTACGAGCAGTACTTC
CASSQMTGVGSYEQYF
>NA|TRBV6-6|TRBJ1-3|NA
TGTGCCAGCAGTTACGGGCTACAAATCTCTGGAAACACCATATATTTT
CASSYGLQISGNTIYF
>NA|TRBV19|TRBJ2-1|NA
TGTGCCAGTAGGAATATAGCGTCCGCCAATGAGCAGTTCTTC
CASRNIASANEQFF
>once|TRBV25-1|TRBJ2-7|TRBD1
TGTGCCAGCAACTCGGGCAGGGGGACATACGAGCAGTACTTC
CASNSGRGTYEQYF